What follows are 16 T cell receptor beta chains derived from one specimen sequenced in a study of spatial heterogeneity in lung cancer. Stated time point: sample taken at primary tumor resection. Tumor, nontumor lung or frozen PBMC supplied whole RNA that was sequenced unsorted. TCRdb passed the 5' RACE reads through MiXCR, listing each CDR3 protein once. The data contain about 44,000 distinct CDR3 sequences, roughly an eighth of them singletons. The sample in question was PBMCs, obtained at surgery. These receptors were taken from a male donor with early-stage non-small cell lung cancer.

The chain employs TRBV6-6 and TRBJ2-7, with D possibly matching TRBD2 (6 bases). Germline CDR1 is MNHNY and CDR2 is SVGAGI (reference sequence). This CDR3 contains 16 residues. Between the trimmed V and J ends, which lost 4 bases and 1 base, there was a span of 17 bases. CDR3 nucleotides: TGTGCCAGCAGTTCCCCCGCGGGACTCCGATCCTACGAGCAGTACTTC. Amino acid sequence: CASSSPAGLRSYEQYF.

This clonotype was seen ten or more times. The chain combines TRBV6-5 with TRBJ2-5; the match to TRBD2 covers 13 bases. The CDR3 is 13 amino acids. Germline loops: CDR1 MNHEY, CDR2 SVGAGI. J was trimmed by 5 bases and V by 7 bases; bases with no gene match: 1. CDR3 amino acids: CASKTSGRETQYF. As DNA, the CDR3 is TGTGCCAGCAAGACTAGCGGGAGGGAGACCCAGTACTTC.

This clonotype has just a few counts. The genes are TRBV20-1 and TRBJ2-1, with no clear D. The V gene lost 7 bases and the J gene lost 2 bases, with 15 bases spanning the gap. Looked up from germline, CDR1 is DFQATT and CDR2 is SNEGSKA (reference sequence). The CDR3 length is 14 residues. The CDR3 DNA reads TGCAGTGGACAAGGGTCACTAACCTACAATGAGCAGTTCTTC. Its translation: CSGQGSLTYNEQFF.

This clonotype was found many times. This CDR3 reads CASSLPKDSSTDTQYF. The CDR3 nucleotides read TGCGCCAGCAGCTTGCCTAAGGATTCTAGCACAGATACGCAGTATTTT. The chain couples TRBV5-1 to TRBJ2-3, with D hard to call. This CDR3 is 16 amino acids long. Germline V gene data show CDR1 as SGHRS and CDR2 as YFSETQ. Trimming removed 1 base at V and 0 bases at J, with 12 bases between.

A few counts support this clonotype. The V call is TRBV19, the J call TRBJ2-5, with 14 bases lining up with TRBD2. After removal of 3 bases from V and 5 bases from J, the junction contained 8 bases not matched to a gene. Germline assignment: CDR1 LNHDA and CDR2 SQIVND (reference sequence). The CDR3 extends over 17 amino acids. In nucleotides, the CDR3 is TGTGCCAGTAGTATTCGAGGACTAGCGGGAGGATTGGAGACCCAGTACTTC. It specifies CASSIRGLAGGLETQYF.

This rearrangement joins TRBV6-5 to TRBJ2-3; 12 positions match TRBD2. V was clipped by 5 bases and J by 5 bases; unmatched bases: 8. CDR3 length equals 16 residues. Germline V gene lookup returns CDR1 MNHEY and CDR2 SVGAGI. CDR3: CASSPWTSGAGDTQYF. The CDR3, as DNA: TGTGCCAGCAGTCCGTGGACTAGCGGGGCTGGAGATACGCAGTATTTT.

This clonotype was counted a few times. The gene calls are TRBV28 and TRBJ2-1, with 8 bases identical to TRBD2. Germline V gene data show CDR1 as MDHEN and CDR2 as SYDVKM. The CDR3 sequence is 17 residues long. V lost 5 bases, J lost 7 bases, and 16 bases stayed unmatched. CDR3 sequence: CASSGQGVEREINEQFF. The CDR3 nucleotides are TGTGCCAGCAGTGGGCAAGGGGTAGAGCGGGAGATAAATGAGCAGTTCTTC.

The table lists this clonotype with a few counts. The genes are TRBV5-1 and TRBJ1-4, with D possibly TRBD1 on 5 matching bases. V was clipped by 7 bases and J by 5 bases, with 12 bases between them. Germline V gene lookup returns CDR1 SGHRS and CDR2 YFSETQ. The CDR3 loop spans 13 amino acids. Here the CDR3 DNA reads TGCGCCAGCGGGGAGGGGCAGAATGAAAAACTGTTTTTT. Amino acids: CASGEGQNEKLFF.

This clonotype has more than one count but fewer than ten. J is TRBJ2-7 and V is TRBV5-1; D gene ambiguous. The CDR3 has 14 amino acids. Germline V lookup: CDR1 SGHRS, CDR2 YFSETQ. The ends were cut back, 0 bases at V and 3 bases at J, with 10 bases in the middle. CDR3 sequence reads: CASSLEPGDYEQYF. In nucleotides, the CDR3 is TGCGCCAGCAGCTTGGAACCGGGCGACTACGAGCAGTACTTC.

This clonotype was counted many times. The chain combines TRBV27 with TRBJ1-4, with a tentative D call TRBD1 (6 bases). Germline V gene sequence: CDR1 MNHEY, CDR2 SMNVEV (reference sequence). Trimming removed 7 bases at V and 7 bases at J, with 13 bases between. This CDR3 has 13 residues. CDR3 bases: TGTGCCAGCAAGGGGGGGCGGGGTGAAAAACTGTTTTTT. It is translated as CASKGGRGEKLFF. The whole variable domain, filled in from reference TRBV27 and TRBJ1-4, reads EAQVTQNPRYLITVTGKKLTVTCSQNMNHEYMSWYRQDPGLGLRQIYYSMNVEVTDKGDVPEGYKVSRKEKRNFPLILESPSPNQTSLYFCASKGGRGEKLFFGSGTQLSVL.

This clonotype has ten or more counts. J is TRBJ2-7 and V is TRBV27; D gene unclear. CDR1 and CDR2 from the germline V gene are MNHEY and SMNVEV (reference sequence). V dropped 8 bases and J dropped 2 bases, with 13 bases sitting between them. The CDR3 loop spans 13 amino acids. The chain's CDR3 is CASGPLGTYEQYF. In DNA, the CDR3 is TGTGCCAGCGGTCCTCTTGGGACCTACGAGCAGTACTTC.

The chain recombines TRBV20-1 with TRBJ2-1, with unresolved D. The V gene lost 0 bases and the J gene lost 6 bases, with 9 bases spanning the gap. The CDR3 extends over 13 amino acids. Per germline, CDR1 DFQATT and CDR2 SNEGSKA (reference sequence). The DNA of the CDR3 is TGCAGTGCTAGAGATACCAATACCAATGAGCAGTTCTTC. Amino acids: CSARDTNTNEQFF.

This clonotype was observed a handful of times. CDR3 residues: CASSGVKTGTSSYNEQFF. The DNA for the CDR3 is TGTGCCAGCAGTGGAGTTAAAACCGGGACTAGCTCCTACAATGAGCAGTTCTTC. V and J are TRBV12-3 or TRBV12-4 and TRBJ2-1, with 8 bases fitting TRBD2. Germline trimming cut 5 bases from V and 0 bases from J; bases unmatched to any gene: 12. The CDR3 is 18 amino acids.

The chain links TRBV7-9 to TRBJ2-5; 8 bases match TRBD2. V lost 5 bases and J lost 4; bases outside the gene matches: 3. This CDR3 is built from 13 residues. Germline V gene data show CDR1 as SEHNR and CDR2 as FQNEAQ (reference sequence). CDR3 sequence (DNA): TGTGCCAGCAGCCAAGCGGGAGTAGAGACCCAGTACTTC. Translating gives CASSQAGVETQYF.

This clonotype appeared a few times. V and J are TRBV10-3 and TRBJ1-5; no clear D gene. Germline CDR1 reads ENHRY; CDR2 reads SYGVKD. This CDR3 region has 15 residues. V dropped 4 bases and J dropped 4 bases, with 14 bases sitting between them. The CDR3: CAISAGQGNNQPQHF. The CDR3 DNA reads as TGTGCCATCAGTGCCGGGCAAGGAAATAATCAGCCCCAGCATTTT.

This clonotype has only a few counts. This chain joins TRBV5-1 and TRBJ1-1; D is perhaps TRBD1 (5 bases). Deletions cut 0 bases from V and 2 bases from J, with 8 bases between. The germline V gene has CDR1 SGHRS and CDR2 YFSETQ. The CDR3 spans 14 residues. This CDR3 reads CASSLDQGNTEAFF. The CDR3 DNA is TGCGCCAGCAGCTTGGATCAGGGAAACACTGAAGCTTTCTTT.